The source of this TCR beta chain is a study of T cells in Graves' hyperthyroidism and ophthalmopathy. Study outcomes and limitations: Before onset, ophthalmopathy was predicted by the model a median around 6.5 months earlier.

The CDR3 extends over 15 amino acids. The ends lost 0 bases at V and 5 bases at J; junction bases unmatched: 5. Germline lookup yields CDR1 LNHNV and CDR2 YYDKDF (reference sequence). As concerns this clonotype: What it recognizes is unknown.

Amplification yielded TCR beta CDR3 regions, with RNA transcripts as the source. HTBI primers were the set used in a first-round RT-PCR of the TCR CDR3. Each CDR3 protein gets one entry after TCRdb re-called the multiplex PCR reads with MiXCR. The sample lists hundreds of thousands of distinct CDR3 sequences, 46% occurring once. Sequencing used peripheral blood or thyroid tissue (not recorded which). The source is a woman under 30 with Graves' hyperthyroidism. The rearrangement uses TRBV15 and TRBJ2-5, with 8 bases aligning to TRBD2. In DNA form, the CDR3 reads TGTGCCACCAGCAGAGAGACTAGCGAGTGGGAGACCCAGTACTTC. The encoded protein is CATSRETSEWETQYF.